This T cell receptor beta chain is from a study of OX40 agonist ivuxolimab in advanced cancers. Clones were sequenced by immunoSEQ multiplex PCR, and TCRdb holds only the in-frame ones, with some missing. The data contain about 77,000 clones, 80% to 90% of them singletons. The CDR3 covers 16 residues. Germline lookup yields CDR1 MGHRA and CDR2 YSYEKL. V lost 1 base to trimming and J lost 2 bases; unmatched junction nucleotides: 3. The V and J genes are TRBV4-1 and TRBJ2-5, with 11 bases lining up with TRBD1. The source of this sequence is an adult with an advanced solid tumor such as melanoma, head and neck, liver or kidney cancer. This specimen was CD4+ or CD8+ T cells sorted from blood, taken in a trial of the OX40 agonist ivuxolimab. The CDR3 DNA follows: TGCGCCAGCAGCCAAGGGACAGGGGGCGGGCAAGAGACCCAGTACTTC. Translating it yields CASSQGTGGGQETQYF.